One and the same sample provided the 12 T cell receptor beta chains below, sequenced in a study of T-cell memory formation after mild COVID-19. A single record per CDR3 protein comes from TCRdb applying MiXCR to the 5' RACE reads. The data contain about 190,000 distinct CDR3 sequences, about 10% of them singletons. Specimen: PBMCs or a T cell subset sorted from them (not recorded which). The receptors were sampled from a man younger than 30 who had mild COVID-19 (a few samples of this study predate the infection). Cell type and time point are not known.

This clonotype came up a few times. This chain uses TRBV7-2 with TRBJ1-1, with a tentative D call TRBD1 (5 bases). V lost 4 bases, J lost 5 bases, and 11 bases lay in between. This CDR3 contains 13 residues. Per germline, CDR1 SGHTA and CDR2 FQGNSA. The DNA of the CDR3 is TGTGCCAGCAGCTCCAGGGTGATTACTGAAGCTTTCTTT. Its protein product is CASSSRVITEAFF.

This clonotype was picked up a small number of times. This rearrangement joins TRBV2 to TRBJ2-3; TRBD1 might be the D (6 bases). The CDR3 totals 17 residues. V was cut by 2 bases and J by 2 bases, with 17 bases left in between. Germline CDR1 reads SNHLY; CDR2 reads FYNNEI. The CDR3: CASSEKWPGADTDTQYF. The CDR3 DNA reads TGTGCCAGCAGTGAAAAATGGCCAGGGGCCGACACAGATACGCAGTATTTT. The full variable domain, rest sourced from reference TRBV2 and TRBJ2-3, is EPEVTQTPSHQVTQMGQEVILRCVPISNHLYFYWYRQILGQKVEFLVSFYNNEISEKSEIFDDQFSVERPDGSNFTLKIRSTKLEDSAMYFCASSEKWPGADTDTQYFGPGTRLTVL.

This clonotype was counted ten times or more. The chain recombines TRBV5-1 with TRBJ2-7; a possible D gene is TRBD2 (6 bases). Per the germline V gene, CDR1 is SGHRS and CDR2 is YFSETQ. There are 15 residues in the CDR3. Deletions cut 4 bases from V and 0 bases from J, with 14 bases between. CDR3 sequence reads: CASSPGLLNSYEQYV. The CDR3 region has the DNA TGCGCCAGCAGCCCGGGACTCCTAAACTCCTACGAGCAGTACGTC.

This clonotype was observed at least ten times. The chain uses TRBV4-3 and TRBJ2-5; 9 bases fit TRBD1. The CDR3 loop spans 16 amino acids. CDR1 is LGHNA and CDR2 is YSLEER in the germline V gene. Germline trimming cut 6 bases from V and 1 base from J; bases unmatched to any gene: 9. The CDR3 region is CASSAGQGFLQETQYF. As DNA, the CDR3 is TGCGCCAGCAGTGCTGGACAGGGGTTCCTCCAAGAGACCCAGTACTTC.

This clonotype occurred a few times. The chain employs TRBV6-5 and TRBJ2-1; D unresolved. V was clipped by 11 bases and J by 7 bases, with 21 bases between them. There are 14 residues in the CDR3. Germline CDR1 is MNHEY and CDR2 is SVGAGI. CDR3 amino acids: CASRSSSYRNEQFF. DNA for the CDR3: TGTGCCTCCAGGTCGTCGAGCTATAGGAATGAGCAGTTCTTC.

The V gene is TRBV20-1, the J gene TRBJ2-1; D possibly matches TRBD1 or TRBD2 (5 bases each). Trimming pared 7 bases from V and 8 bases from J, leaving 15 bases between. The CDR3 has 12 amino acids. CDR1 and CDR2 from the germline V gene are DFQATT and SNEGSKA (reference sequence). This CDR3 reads CSVNHGADEQFF. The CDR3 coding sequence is TGCAGTGTAAACCACGGGGCCGATGAGCAGTTCTTC.

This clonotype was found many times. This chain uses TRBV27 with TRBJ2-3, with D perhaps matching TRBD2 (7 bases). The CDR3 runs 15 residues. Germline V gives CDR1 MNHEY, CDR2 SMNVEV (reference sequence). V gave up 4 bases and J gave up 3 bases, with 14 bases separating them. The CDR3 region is CASSSQQGGTDTQYF. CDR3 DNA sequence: TGTGCCAGCAGTTCCCAACAGGGAGGGACAGATACGCAGTATTTT.

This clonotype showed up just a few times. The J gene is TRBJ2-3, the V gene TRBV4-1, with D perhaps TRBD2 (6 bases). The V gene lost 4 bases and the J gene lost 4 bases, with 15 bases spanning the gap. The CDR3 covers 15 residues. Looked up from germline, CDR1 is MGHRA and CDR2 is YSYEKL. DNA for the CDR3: TGCGCCAGCAGCCGAATCGGGTCGGGGGCAGATACGCAGTATTTT. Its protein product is CASSRIGSGADTQYF.

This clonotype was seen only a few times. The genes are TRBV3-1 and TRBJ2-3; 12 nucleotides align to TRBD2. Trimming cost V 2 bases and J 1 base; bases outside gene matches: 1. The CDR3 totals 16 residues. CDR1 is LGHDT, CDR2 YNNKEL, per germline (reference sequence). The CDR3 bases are TGTGCCAGCAGCCAACTAGCGGGGGGGCGCACAGATACGCAGTATTTT. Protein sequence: CASSQLAGGRTDTQYF.

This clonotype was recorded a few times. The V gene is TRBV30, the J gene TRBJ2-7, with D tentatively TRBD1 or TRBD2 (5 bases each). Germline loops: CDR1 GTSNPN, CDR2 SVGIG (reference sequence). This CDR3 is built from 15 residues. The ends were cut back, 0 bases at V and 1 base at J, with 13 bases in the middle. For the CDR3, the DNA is TGTGCCTGGAGTGTACCGGGACGGTTGTCCTACGAGCAGTACTTC. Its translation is CAWSVPGRLSYEQYF.

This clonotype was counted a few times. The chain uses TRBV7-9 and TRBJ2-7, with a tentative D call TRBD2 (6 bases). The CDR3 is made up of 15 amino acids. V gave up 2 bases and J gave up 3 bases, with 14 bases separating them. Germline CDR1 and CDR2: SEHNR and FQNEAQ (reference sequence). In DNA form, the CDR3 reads TGTGCCAGCAGCTTATACTCAGCGGGCCGCTACGAGCAGTACTTC. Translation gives CASSLYSAGRYEQYF. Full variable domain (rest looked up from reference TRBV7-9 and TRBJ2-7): DTGVSQNPRHKITKRGQNVTFRCDPISEHNRLYWYRQTLGQGPEFLTYFQNEAQLEKSRLLSDRFSAERPKGSFSTLEIQRTEQGDSAMYLCASSLYSAGRYEQYFGPGTRLTVT.

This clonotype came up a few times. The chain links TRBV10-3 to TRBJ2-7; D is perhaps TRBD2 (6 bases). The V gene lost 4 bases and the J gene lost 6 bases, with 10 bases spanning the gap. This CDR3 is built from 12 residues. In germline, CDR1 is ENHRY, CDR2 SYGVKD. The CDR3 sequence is CAISVGGGEQYV. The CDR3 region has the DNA TGTGCCATCAGTGTGGGAGGTGGCGAGCAGTACGTC.